This is a list of T cell receptor beta chains from one sample in a study of T cells in Graves' hyperthyroidism and ophthalmopathy. In TCRdb, the multiplex PCR reads were re-called with MiXCR into one record per CDR3 protein. The sample consists of approximately 600,000 distinct CDR3 sequences, roughly 20% of them appearing once. The sequenced material came from blood. These receptors were taken from a man aged 30 to 45 with Graves' ophthalmopathy. Each CDR3 is given with its conserved first and last residue. Each record gives: CDR3 DNA, CDR3 protein, J gene, D gene, V gene, clone size. A D gene is named only where the DNA matches it firmly. Clone size, where shown, is once, few, many, or a class for clones that have expanded.

TGTGCCAGCAGTTTGACAGGGGGGGCACCTGAAGCTTTCTTT | CASSLTGGAPEAFF | TRBJ1-1 | TRBD1 | TRBV28 | few
TGTGCCAGCAGTTTAGCGGGCCCCGGGTACGAGCAGTACTTC | CASSLAGPGYEQYF | TRBJ2-7 | NA | TRBV12-3/TRBV12-4 | many
TGTGCCAGCAGCCCAGGACAGGGGGCTGAAGAGCAGTACTTC | CASSPGQGAEEQYF | TRBJ2-7 | TRBD1 | TRBV11-2 | NA
TGTGCCAGCAGCCCGGGACTAGCGATGGGTCGGGATGAGCAGTTCTTC | CASSPGLAMGRDEQFF | TRBJ2-1 | TRBD2 | TRBV7-3 | many
TGTGCCAGCAGTTACTCGAGACAGGTCACCGGGGAGCTGTTTTTT | CASSYSRQVTGELFF | TRBJ2-2 | NA | TRBV6-5 | NA
TGTGCCATCAGTGAGAAAGAGCGCGCCGAGCAGTACTTC | CAISEKERAEQYF | TRBJ2-7 | NA | TRBV10-3 | few
TGTGCCAGCAGTTACTCGCAGGAGGCCTACGAGCAGTACTTC | CASSYSQEAYEQYF | TRBJ2-7 | NA | TRBV6-5 | few
TGCAGTGCTAGACCCCTTCGGACTAGCAGCCAAGAGACCCAGTACTTC | CSARPLRTSSQETQYF | TRBJ2-5 | TRBD2 | TRBV20-1 | NA
TGTGCCAGCAGCGTAGAGGGGACAGGATCCTACGAGCAGTACTTC | CASSVEGTGSYEQYF | TRBJ2-7 | TRBD1 | TRBV9 | NA
TGTGCCTGGAGTGTACTGAGGCCATACAATGAGCAGTTCTTC | CAWSVLRPYNEQFF | TRBJ2-1 | NA | TRBV30 | NA
TGTGCCAGCAGCTTAGAGGGGCCTCCCCGACACTTC | CASSLEGPPRHF | TRBJ2-5 | NA | TRBV7-2 | many
TGCAGTAATTCACAGGGGGCAGGGGAGCAGTTCTTC | CSNSQGAGEQFF | TRBJ2-1 | TRBD1 | TRBV20-1 | NA
TGCGCCAGCAGCCAAGAGTGGGGCGAGACCTACGAGCAGTACTTC | CASSQEWGETYEQYF | TRBJ2-7 | NA | TRBV4-1 | NA
TGTGCCAGCCGGGCAGCGGGCTCCTACGAGCAGTACTTC | CASRAAGSYEQYF | TRBJ2-7 | NA | TRBV6-2/TRBV6-3 | NA
TGCGCCAGCAGCATAACAGGGGGCCGGGAGACCCAGTACTTC | CASSITGGRETQYF | TRBJ2-5 | TRBD1 | TRBV5-1 | NA
TGTGCCAGCAGATTATCCTTTGGGGACAGGGCCACCTACGAGCAGTACTTC | CASRLSFGDRATYEQYF | TRBJ2-7 | TRBD1 | TRBV6-2/TRBV6-3 | few
TGTGCCAGCAGTGAAGTCACGGCCTACGAGCAGTACTTC | CASSEVTAYEQYF | TRBJ2-7 | NA | TRBV2 | many
TGTGCCAGCAGCCAAGATCGGGCGGGGCCGAGAACCACTGAAGCTTTCTTT | CASSQDRAGPRTTEAFF | TRBJ1-1 | NA | TRBV4-2 | NA
TGTGCCAGCAGTGCCCGGGAGAACAATGAGCAGTTCTTC | CASSARENNEQFF | TRBJ2-1 | NA | TRBV2 | many
TGTGCCAGCAGCGTAGAACCGGGGTCGGACACTGAAGCTTTCTTT | CASSVEPGSDTEAFF | TRBJ1-1 | NA | TRBV9 | NA
TGTGCCAGCAGAAACAGGGCCATGAACACTGAAGCTTTCTTT | CASRNRAMNTEAFF | TRBJ1-1 | NA | TRBV3-1 | NA
TGTGCCTGGGGGCAGTCGAGCTCCTACGAGCAGTACTTC | CAWGQSSSYEQYF | TRBJ2-7 | NA | TRBV30 | many
TGTGCAACCCTTCGGGAAGGAGATGGCTACACCTTC | CATLREGDGYTF | TRBJ1-2 | NA | TRBV2 | many
TGTGCCAGCAGCTCACTAGCGGGAGTGATGAATGAGCAGTTCTTC | CASSSLAGVMNEQFF | TRBJ2-1 | TRBD2 | TRBV11-2 | many
TGTGCCAGCAGTGAAATGGGACAGGGGGATTCACCCCTCCACTTT | CASSEMGQGDSPLHF | TRBJ1-6 | TRBD1 | TRBV2 | NA
TGTGCCAGCAGCCAAGATTTTGCGGGACCTTACAATGAGCAGTTCTTC | CASSQDFAGPYNEQFF | TRBJ2-1 | NA | TRBV14 | NA
TGTGCCAGCAGCTTCGGTAGCGGGGCTAGCACAGATACGCAGTATTTT | CASSFGSGASTDTQYF | TRBJ2-3 | TRBD2 | TRBV11-2 | many
TGCAGCGTGGAAGGGGACAGGGAAGAGCAGTTCTTC | CSVEGDREEQFF | TRBJ2-1 | TRBD1 | TRBV29-1 | few
TGTGCCAGCAGCTTAAGGGTGGAGGAGACCCAGTACTTC | CASSLRVEETQYF | TRBJ2-5 | NA | TRBV11-2 | many
TGTGCCAGCAGTTTAGGGGGGGCGGGTCAGCCCCAGCATTTT | CASSLGGAGQPQHF | TRBJ1-5 | NA | TRBV28 | many
TGCGCCAGCAACCTCCTCACAGACAATGAGCAGTTCTTC | CASNLLTDNEQFF | TRBJ2-1 | NA | TRBV5-1 | NA
TGTGCCAGCAGCCCCATGAGGGGGGGTGGGGCCAACGTCCTGACTTTC | CASSPMRGGGANVLTF | TRBJ2-6 | NA | TRBV7-3 | NA
TGTGCCAGCAGCCAAGCAGGGACTAGCGGGAGCGCCACCTACGAGCAGTACTTC | CASSQAGTSGSATYEQYF | TRBJ2-7 | TRBD2 | TRBV3-1 | many
TGTGCCAGCATGGGGGGAGACAATGAGCAGTTCTTC | CASMGGDNEQFF | TRBJ2-1 | NA | TRBV28 | few
TGTGCCAGCATAGGAATATCCTACGAGCAGTACTTC | CASIGISYEQYF | TRBJ2-7 | NA | TRBV2 | many
TGTGCCAGCAGCTTAGGCTCCGGGACACCTCCCTACGAGCAGTACTTC | CASSLGSGTPPYEQYF | TRBJ2-7 | NA | TRBV11-2 | many
TGCGCCAGCAGCGGATCCGGGACCGTCTATGGCTACACCTTC | CASSGSGTVYGYTF | TRBJ1-2 | NA | TRBV5-1 | many